This TCR beta chain was documented in a study of blood T cells in healthy people across ages. Peripheral blood was drawn, ten milliliters per donor. It was with a sample-barcoded 5' primer and a J-beta primer mix that a second PCR of about 6 to 11 cycles was run. Each sample yielded at least 2.5 million CDR3-containing paired-end reads. MiXCR, applied by TCRdb to the 5' RACE reads, yields one record per CDR3 protein. The table records over a million distinct CDR3 sequences, less than 25% of them present only once. This CDR3 comprises 15 residues. CDR1 and CDR2 from the germline V gene are DFQATT and SNEGSKA (reference sequence). Trimming removed 2 bases at V and 4 bases at J, with 17 bases between. These records were also assigned to another study, of T cells of mothers and their children. From that report: Thymic selection, a shaping force on TCR recombination output, acts similarly in related and unrelated pairs. Relative to unrelated pairs, biologically related mother-child dyads exhibited marginally greater, non-significant overlap.

This TCR came from a girl aged 2 to 9 in good health. The sequencing input was blood. V and J are TRBV20-1 and TRBJ1-2; no reliable D call. CDR3 sequence: CSARIPDGVSYGYTF. CDR3 DNA sequence: TGCAGTGCTAGAATCCCGGACGGAGTCTCCTATGGCTACACCTTC.